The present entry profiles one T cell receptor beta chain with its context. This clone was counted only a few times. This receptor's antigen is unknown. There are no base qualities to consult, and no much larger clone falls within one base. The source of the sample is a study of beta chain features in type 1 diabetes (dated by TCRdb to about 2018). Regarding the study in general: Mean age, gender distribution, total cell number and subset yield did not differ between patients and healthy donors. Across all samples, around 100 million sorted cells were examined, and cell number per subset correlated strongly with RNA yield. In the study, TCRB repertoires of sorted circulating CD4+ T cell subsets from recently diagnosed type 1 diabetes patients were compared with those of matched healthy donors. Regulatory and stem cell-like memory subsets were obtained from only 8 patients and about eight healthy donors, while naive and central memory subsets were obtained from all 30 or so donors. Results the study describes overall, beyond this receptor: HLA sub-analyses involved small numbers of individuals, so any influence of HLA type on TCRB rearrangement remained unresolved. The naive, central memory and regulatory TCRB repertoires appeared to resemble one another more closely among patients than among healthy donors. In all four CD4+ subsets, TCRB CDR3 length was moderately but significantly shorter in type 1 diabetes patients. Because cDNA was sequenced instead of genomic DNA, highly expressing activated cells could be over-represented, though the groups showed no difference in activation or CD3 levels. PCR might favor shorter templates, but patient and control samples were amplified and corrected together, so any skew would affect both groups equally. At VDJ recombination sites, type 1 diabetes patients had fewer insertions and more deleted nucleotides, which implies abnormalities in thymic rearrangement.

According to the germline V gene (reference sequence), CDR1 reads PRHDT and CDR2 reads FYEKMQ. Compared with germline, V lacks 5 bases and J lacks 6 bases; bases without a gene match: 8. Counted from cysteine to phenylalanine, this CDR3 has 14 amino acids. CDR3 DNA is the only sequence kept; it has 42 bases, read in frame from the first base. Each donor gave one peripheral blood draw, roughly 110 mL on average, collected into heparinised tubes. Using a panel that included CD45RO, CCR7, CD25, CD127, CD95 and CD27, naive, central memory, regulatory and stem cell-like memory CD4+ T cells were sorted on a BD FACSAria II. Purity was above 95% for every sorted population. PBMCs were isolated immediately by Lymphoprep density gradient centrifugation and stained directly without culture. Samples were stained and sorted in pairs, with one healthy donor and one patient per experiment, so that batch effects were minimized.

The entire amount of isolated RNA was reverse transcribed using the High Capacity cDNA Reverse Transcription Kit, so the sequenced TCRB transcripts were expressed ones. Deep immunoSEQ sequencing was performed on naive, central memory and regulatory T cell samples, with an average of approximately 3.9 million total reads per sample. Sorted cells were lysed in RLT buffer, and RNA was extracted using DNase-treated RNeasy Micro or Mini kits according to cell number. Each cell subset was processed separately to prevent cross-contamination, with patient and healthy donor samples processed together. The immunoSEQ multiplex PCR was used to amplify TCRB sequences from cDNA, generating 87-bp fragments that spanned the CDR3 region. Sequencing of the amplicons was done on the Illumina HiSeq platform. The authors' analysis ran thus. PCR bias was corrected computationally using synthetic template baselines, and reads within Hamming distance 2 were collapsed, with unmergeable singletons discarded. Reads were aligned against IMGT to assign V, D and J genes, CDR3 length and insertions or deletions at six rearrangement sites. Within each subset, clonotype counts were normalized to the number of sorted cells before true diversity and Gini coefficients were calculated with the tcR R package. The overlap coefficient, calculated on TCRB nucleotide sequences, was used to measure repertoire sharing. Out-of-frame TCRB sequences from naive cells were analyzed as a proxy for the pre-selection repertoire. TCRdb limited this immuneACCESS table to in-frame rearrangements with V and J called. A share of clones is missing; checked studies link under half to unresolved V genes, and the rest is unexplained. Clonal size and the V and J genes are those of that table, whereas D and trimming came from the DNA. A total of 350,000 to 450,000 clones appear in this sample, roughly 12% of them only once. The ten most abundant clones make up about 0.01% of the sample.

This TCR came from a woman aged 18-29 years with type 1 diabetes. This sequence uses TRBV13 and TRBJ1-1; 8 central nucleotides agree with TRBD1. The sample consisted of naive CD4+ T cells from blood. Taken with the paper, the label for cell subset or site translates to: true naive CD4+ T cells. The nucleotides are TGTGCCAGCAGCCTGAGACAGGGGTTCGCTGAAGCTTTCTTT. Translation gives CASSLRQGFAEAFF.